These T cell receptor beta chains were read from a single sample in a study of blood T cell repertoires in COVID-19. Measured with immunoSEQ multiplex PCR; TCRdb has only the in-frame clones, and not every one. The profile shows approximately 180,000 clones, about nine tenths of them singletons. Sequences were obtained from peripheral blood. The receptors derive from a woman aged 50 to 65 with acute or convalescent COVID-19. Both conserved end residues are part of each CDR3. The D gene is left open where the match is weak. Only part of the rows carry a size: once, few, many, or a class if the clone is expanded.

NA,TRBJ2-1,17,TRBD1,TRBV23-1,CANFLGGQGASYNEQFF,TGCGCGAACTTCCTGGGGGGACAGGGGGCTTCCTACAATGAGCAGTTCTTC
NA,TRBJ1-6,16,TRBD1,TRBV10-3,CAISDRGTGANSPLHF,TGTGCCATCAGTGACCGAGGGACAGGGGCCAATTCACCCCTCCACTTT
NA,TRBJ1-1,14,TRBD1,TRBV3-1/TRBV3-2,CASSQVGQGSEAFF,TGTGCCAGCAGCCAAGTAGGACAGGGCTCTGAAGCTTTCTTT
NA,TRBJ1-2,13,NA,TRBV3-1/TRBV3-2,CASSQDGSYGYTF,TGTGCCAGCAGCCAAGACGGGAGCTATGGCTACACCTTC
NA,TRBJ2-5,15,NA,TRBV15,CATSRPSGGLETQYF,TGTGCCACCAGCAGACCCTCGGGTGGACTGGAGACCCAGTACTTC
NA,TRBJ1-6,16,NA,TRBV11-3,CASSLAGQIYNSPLHF,TGTGCCAGCAGCTTAGCGGGACAAATCTATAATTCACCCCTCCACTTT
NA,TRBJ1-1,11,NA,TRBV29-1,CSGVRETEAFF,TGCAGCGGCGTGAGGGAGACTGAAGCTTTCTTT
NA,TRBJ1-2,14,TRBD1,TRBV5-1,CASSRDRVDYGYTF,TGCGCCAGCAGCAGGGACAGGGTGGACTATGGCTACACCTTC
NA,TRBJ2-7,11,NA,TRBV3-1/TRBV3-2,CASSHTDEQYF,TGTGCCAGCAGCCACACGGACGAGCAGTACTTC
NA,TRBJ2-2,15,NA,TRBV4-3,CASSQASYSPGELFF,TGCGCCAGCAGCCAAGCTAGTTATAGTCCCGGGGAGCTGTTTTTT
NA,TRBJ2-5,15,NA,TRBV18,CASSSYRENQETQYF,TGTGCCAGCTCAAGTTACAGGGAAAACCAAGAGACCCAGTACTTC
NA,TRBJ1-4,13,NA,TRBV9,CASSPRVGEKLFF,TGTGCCAGCAGCCCCAGGGTTGGGGAAAAACTGTTTTTT
NA,TRBJ1-2,16,NA,TRBV27,CASSLQFPTANYGYTF,TGTGCCAGCAGTTTACAGTTTCCGACAGCTAACTATGGCTACACCTTC
few,TRBJ2-5,11,NA,TRBV11-2,CASSLQETQYF,TGTGCCAGCAGCCTCCAAGAGACCCAGTACTTC
NA,TRBJ2-1,15,TRBD2,TRBV3-1/TRBV3-2,CASSQGDYPVREQFF,TGTGCCAGCAGCCAAGGGGACTACCCCGTGAGGGAGCAGTTCTTC
NA,TRBJ1-2,14,TRBD1,TRBV10-3,CAIKGQGEIYGYTF,TGTGCCATCAAGGGACAGGGGGAAATCTATGGCTACACCTTC
NA,TRBJ2-1,15,NA,TRBV3-1/TRBV3-2,CASSQDYGGTSKQFF,TGTGCCAGCAGCCAAGATTATGGCGGGACCTCAAAGCAGTTCTTC
NA,TRBJ1-2,16,NA,TRBV4-2,CASSQDRAGGNYGYTF,TGTGCCAGCAGCCAAGATAGGGCGGGGGGTAACTATGGCTACACCTTC
NA,TRBJ1-1,13,NA,TRBV6-5,CASGMAPGTEAFF,TGTGCCAGCGGCATGGCCCCGGGCACTGAAGCTTTCTTT
once,TRBJ1-6,13,NA,TRBV12-3/TRBV12-4,CASSPIGGSPLHF,TGTGCCAGCAGTCCAATCGGGGGTTCACCCCTCCACTTT
NA,TRBJ2-5,14,NA,TRBV3-1/TRBV3-2,CASSQVQSRETQYF,TGTGCCAGCAGCCAAGTTCAGTCTAGAGAGACCCAGTACTTC
NA,TRBJ1-3,17,TRBD1,TRBV11-2,CASRENRGKSPGNTIYF,TGTGCCAGCAGGGAGAACAGGGGAAAAAGTCCTGGAAACACCATATATTTT
NA,TRBJ1-5,15,NA,TRBV9,CASSVGLWGDQPQHF,TGTGCCAGCAGCGTAGGTCTATGGGGGGATCAGCCCCAGCATTTT
NA,TRBJ2-7,13,NA,TRBV12-3/TRBV12-4,CASSSDSSYEQYF,TGTGCCAGCAGCTCGGACTCCTCCTACGAGCAGTACTTC
NA,TRBJ1-1,14,NA,TRBV18,CASSPRGGLTEAFF,TGTGCCAGCTCACCTCGAGGGGGTCTTACTGAAGCTTTCTTT
NA,TRBJ2-7,16,TRBD2,TRBV7-9,CASSFLGQRGPYEQYF,TGTGCCAGCAGCTTCCTCGGCCAGCGGGGTCCTTACGAGCAGTACTTC
NA,TRBJ2-2,15,TRBD2,TRBV18,CASSPAGAATGELFF,TGTGCCAGCTCACCGGCGGGAGCCGCCACCGGGGAGCTGTTTTTT
NA,TRBJ2-3,15,TRBD2,TRBV5-1,CASSLAGLGGDTQYF,TGCGCCAGCAGCCTAGCGGGGCTCGGGGGAGATACGCAGTATTTT
NA,TRBJ2-1,17,NA,TRBV7-9,CASRYETVASWYNEQFF,TGTGCCAGCAGATATGAAACCGTAGCTAGCTGGTACAATGAGCAGTTCTTC
NA,TRBJ1-2,14,NA,TRBV2,CASSPILGFYGYTF,TGTGCCAGCAGTCCCATTTTGGGCTTCTATGGCTACACCTTC
NA,TRBJ2-7,16,TRBD1,TRBV7-8,CASSLYDGTATYEQYF,TGTGCCAGCAGCTTGTATGACGGGACAGCCACCTACGAGCAGTACTTC
NA,TRBJ2-3,11,NA,TRBV5-6,CASTLLDTQYF,TGTGCCAGCACCCTCCTGGATACGCAGTATTTT
few,TRBJ2-5,13,TRBD1,TRBV24-1,CATSGDRDETQYF,TGTGCCACCAGTGGGGACAGGGACGAGACCCAGTACTTC
NA,TRBJ2-2,15,TRBD1,TRBV3-1/TRBV3-2,CASSPGTGGPGELFF,TGTGCCAGCAGCCCCGGGACAGGGGGTCCCGGGGAGCTGTTTTTT
NA,TRBJ1-2,14,TRBD1,TRBV2,CASPEGDRIDGYTF,TGTGCCAGCCCTGAAGGGGACAGGATAGATGGCTACACCTTC
NA,TRBJ1-1,13,NA,TRBV11-3,CASSLGPGTEAFF,TGTGCCAGCAGCTTAGGGCCAGGGACTGAAGCTTTCTTT
once,TRBJ1-1,13,NA,TRBV3-1/TRBV3-2,CASSLSVLSEAFF,TGTGCCAGCAGCCTATCCGTACTATCTGAAGCTTTCTTT
NA,TRBJ1-4,16,NA,TRBV30,CAWNPTRTATNEKLFF,TGTGCCTGGAATCCCACCCGGACTGCAACTAATGAAAAACTGTTTTTT
NA,TRBJ2-5,13,NA,TRBV10-3,CAINANPGETQYF,TGTGCCATCAACGCCAACCCCGGGGAGACCCAGTACTTC
many,TRBJ1-5,14,NA,TRBV24-1,CATSDAGMSQPQHF,TGTGCCACCAGTGATGCAGGGATGAGTCAGCCCCAGCATTTT
few,TRBJ2-7,12,NA,TRBV7-2,CASSQGLNEQYF,TGTGCCAGCAGCCAGGGCCTTAACGAGCAGTACTTC
few,TRBJ2-2,14,TRBD1,TRBV28,CASSWTGHGGELFF,TGTGCCAGCAGTTGGACAGGGCATGGCGGGGAGCTGTTTTTT
NA,TRBJ1-4,13,NA,TRBV6-1,CASSERPGEKLFF,TGTGCCAGCAGTGAGAGACCAGGTGAAAAACTGTTTTTT
NA,TRBJ2-3,17,NA,TRBV5-1,CASSSLPVGAATDTQYF,TGCGCCAGCAGCAGTCTCCCTGTTGGGGCAGCCACAGATACGCAGTATTTT
NA,TRBJ2-3,16,TRBD1,TRBV28,CASRIIRDRGQDTQYF,TGTGCCAGCAGGATCATCCGGGACAGGGGGCAGGATACGCAGTATTTT
once,TRBJ2-7,15,NA,TRBV4-1,CASSQGAGGSYEQYF,TGCGCCAGCAGCCAAGGGGCAGGGGGGTCCTACGAGCAGTACTTC
NA,TRBJ2-3,16,TRBD2,TRBV7-9,CASSSLAGPRGDTQYF,TGTGCCAGCAGCTCCTTAGCGGGACCGAGGGGAGATACGCAGTATTTT
NA,TRBJ1-3,15,NA,TRBV9,CASSARAGSGNTIYF,TGTGCCAGCAGCGCACGGGCGGGCTCTGGAAACACCATATATTTT
NA,TRBJ2-7,13,TRBD2,TRBV18,CASSPRLADEQYF,TGTGCCAGCTCCCCGAGACTAGCGGACGAGCAGTACTTC
NA,TRBJ2-5,13,NA,TRBV7-2,CASSERVGETQYF,TGTGCCAGCAGCGAACGGGTAGGAGAGACCCAGTACTTC
once,TRBJ2-2,17,TRBD2,TRBV24-1,CATSDTSGRPNTGELFF,TGTGCCACCAGTGATACTAGCGGGAGGCCGAACACCGGGGAGCTGTTTTTT
NA,TRBJ1-5,15,NA,TRBV6-2/TRBV6-3,CASSYADPSNQPQHF,TGTGCCAGCAGTTACGCGGATCCGAGCAATCAGCCCCAGCATTTT
once,TRBJ1-1,13,NA,TRBV27,CASSFLSESEAFF,TGTGCCAGCAGTTTTTTGTCAGAAAGTGAAGCTTTCTTT
once,TRBJ1-1,13,NA,TRBV10-3,CAISEIYNTEAFF,TGTGCCATCAGTGAGATCTACAACACTGAAGCTTTCTTT
NA,TRBJ1-3,15,NA,TRBV6-6,CASSYSRSSGNTIYF,TGTGCCAGCAGTTACAGCCGAAGCTCTGGAAACACCATATATTTT
few,TRBJ2-7,14,TRBD1,TRBV10-2,CASSWDRVQGEQYF,TGCGCCAGCAGTTGGGACAGGGTACAGGGCGAGCAGTACTTC
NA,TRBJ2-3,16,TRBD2,TRBV4-2,CASSPLTSGGTDTQYF,TGTGCCAGCAGCCCCCTGACTAGCGGGGGAACAGATACGCAGTATTTT
NA,TRBJ2-1,13,TRBD1,TRBV12-3/TRBV12-4,CASRTTGGYEQFF,TGTGCCAGCAGAACGACAGGGGGCTATGAGCAGTTCTTC